Below are 14 T cell receptor beta chains sequenced from a single sample in a study of beta chain features in type 1 diabetes. Reverse transcribing all isolated RNA meant expressed TCRB transcripts were sequenced. Clones were sequenced by immunoSEQ multiplex PCR, and TCRdb holds only the in-frame ones, with some missing. The table shows over 700,000 clones, with 15% to 20% occurring only once. The material sequenced was naive CD4+ T cells from blood. All receptors come from a young woman in good health.

V gene TRBV29-1 combines with J gene TRBJ2-1; 16 bases agree with TRBD2. From germline, CDR1 is SQVTM and CDR2 ANQGSEA. The V segment lost 0 bases and the J segment 9 bases; nucleotides outside the gene matches: 8. This CDR3 region has 17 residues. The CDR3 spells CSVEEGAGTSGRGEQFF. Here the CDR3 DNA reads TGCAGCGTTGAAGAAGGGGCCGGGACTAGCGGGAGGGGTGAGCAGTTCTTC.

The CDR3 sequence: CASSLIAGPSYEQYF. The CDR3 DNA sequence: TGTGCCAGCAGCCTGATAGCGGGACCTTCCTACGAGCAGTACTTC. The genes are TRBV7-3 and TRBJ2-7, with TRBD2 matching over 8 bases. This CDR3 is built from 15 residues. V dropped 5 bases and J dropped 1; count of bases not matched to a gene: 7. Germline V gene lookup returns CDR1 SGHTA and CDR2 FQGTGA.

Only a few counts were recorded for this clone. The chain employs TRBV4-3 and TRBJ2-4; D not certain. Germline CDR1 and CDR2: LGHNA and YSLEER. V lost 0 bases, J lost 7 bases, and 10 bases lay in between. The CDR3 is made up of 14 amino acids. DNA for the CDR3: TGCGCCAGCAGCCAAGATCGGTCCGAGAACATTCAGTACTTC. It yields the protein CASSQDRSENIQYF.

This chain uses TRBV7-9 with TRBJ1-1, with D uncertain. V shed 6 bases and J shed 1 base, with 12 bases lying between them. CDR1 and CDR2 (germline): SEHNR, FQNEAQ (reference sequence). The CDR3 spans 14 residues. The CDR3 is CASRILRSNTEAFF. In nucleotides, the CDR3 is TGTGCCAGCAGGATCTTACGGTCGAACACTGAAGCTTTCTTT.

This clone was counted once. This sequence joins TRBV27 and TRBJ1-2; D is unclear. V lost 4 bases to trimming and J lost 7 bases, with 13 bases between them. Germline V gene sequence: CDR1 MNHEY, CDR2 SMNVEV (reference sequence). The CDR3 is 13 amino acids. The CDR3 protein is CASSSDPWGGYTF. The CDR3 DNA reads as TGTGCCAGCAGTTCCGACCCGTGGGGTGGCTACACCTTC.

The rearrangement links TRBV28 to TRBJ1-3; tentative D call: TRBD1 (6 bases). CDR3 length: 14 residues. The germline V gene has CDR1 MDHEN and CDR2 SYDVKM. Trimming stripped 5 bases from V and 1 base from J, with 9 bases between. CDR3: CASSPGQSGNTIYF. CDR3 DNA sequence: TGTGCCAGCAGTCCTGGACAGTCTGGAAACACCATATATTTT.

J is TRBJ2-5 and V is TRBV6-6, with TRBD1 identical over 8 bases. The CDR3 runs 15 residues. The V gene's germline CDR1 is MNHNY and CDR2 SVGAGI (reference sequence). V lost 5 bases and J lost 5; bases outside the gene matches: 10. This chain's CDR3 is CASSEQGAGGETQYF. As DNA, the CDR3 is TGTGCCAGCAGTGAGCAGGGGGCTGGGGGGGAGACCCAGTACTTC.

This clone was counted a few times. The V and J genes are TRBV2 and TRBJ2-1; TRBD2 might be the D (6 bases). Germline lookup yields CDR1 SNHLY and CDR2 FYNNEI. This CDR3 is built from 15 residues. With 9 bases removed from V and 4 bases from J, the gap between germline ends came to 19 bases. DNA of the CDR3: TGTGCCAGTAAAAACCTCCGGGACTCATACAATGAGCAGTTCTTC. This gives the protein CASKNLRDSYNEQFF.

This clone has only a few counts. This chain joins TRBV25-1 and TRBJ2-2; 8 nucleotides match TRBD2. Per the germline V gene, CDR1 is MGHDK and CDR2 is SYGVNS. Unmatched junction bases numbered 6, after V lost 7 bases and J lost 8 bases. CDR3 length equals 13 residues. CDR3 nucleotide sequence: TGTGCCAGCACCCAGACTAGCGCGGGGGAGCTGTTTTTT. Residues: CASTQTSAGELFF.

The V call is TRBV5-1, the J call TRBJ2-3; D not certain. This CDR3 comprises 14 residues. The germline V and J ends were trimmed by 3 bases and 0 bases, with 8 bases remaining between them. Germline V gene sequence: CDR1 SGHRS, CDR2 YFSETQ. In nucleotides, the CDR3 is TGCGCCAGCAGCTCAGACCCCAGCACAGATACGCAGTATTTT. Its protein product is CASSSDPSTDTQYF.

CDR3 bases: TGTGCCAGCAGTCAGGGGGCGCATGCCAAAAACATTCAGTACTTC. Translating gives CASSQGAHAKNIQYF. The chain is built from TRBV6-1 and TRBJ2-4; 8 positions agree with TRBD1. V was clipped by 5 bases and J by 1 base; unmatched bases: 4. CDR3 length: 15 amino acids. The germline gives CDR1 MNHNS, CDR2 SASEGT.

A few counts support this clone. V usage is TRBV27 and J usage is TRBJ2-1; TRBD2 agrees at 7 bases. This CDR3 spans 15 amino acids. V trimming: 5 bases; J trimming: 4 bases; junction bases outside the gene matches: 8. CDR1 is MNHEY and CDR2 is SMNVEV in the germline V gene (reference sequence). The CDR3, as DNA: TGTGCCAGCAGTCCCACCCCTAGCGGTTACAATGAGCAGTTCTTC. It specifies CASSPTPSGYNEQFF.

The rearrangement uses TRBV28 and TRBJ2-7; D gene uncertain. V was shortened by 5 bases and J by 0 bases, with 5 bases between the two germline ends. The germline V gene encodes CDR1 MDHEN and CDR2 SYDVKM. The CDR3 is made up of 12 amino acids. CDR3 loop: CASSIRSYEQYF. The DNA for the CDR3 is TGTGCCAGCAGTATCCGCTCCTACGAGCAGTACTTC.

The chain uses TRBV28 and TRBJ2-7, with TRBD1 matching over 8 bases. The CDR3 runs to 16 residues. Germline trimming cut 2 bases from V and 6 bases from J; bases unmatched to any gene: 12. CDR1 and CDR2 (germline): MDHEN, SYDVKM. The CDR3 sequence: CASSLPGQGAGGEQYF. The CDR3 DNA follows: TGTGCCAGCAGTTTACCAGGACAGGGCGCGGGTGGCGAGCAGTACTTC.